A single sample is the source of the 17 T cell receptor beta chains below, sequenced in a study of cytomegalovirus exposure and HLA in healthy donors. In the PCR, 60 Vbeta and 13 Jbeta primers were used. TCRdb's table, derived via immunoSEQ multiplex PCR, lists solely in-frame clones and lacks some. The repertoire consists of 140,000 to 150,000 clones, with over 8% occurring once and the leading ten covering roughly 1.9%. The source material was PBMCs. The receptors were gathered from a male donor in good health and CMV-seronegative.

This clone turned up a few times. In DNA, the CDR3 is TGTGCCAGCAGCCCACAAGAGACCCAGTACTTC. This gives the protein CASSPQETQYF. The rearrangement links TRBV11-2 to TRBJ2-5; no clear D. The CDR3 is 11 residues long. The germline CDR1 and CDR2 sequences are SGHAT and FQNNGV. With 5 bases removed from V and 2 bases from J, the gap between germline ends came to 3 bases.

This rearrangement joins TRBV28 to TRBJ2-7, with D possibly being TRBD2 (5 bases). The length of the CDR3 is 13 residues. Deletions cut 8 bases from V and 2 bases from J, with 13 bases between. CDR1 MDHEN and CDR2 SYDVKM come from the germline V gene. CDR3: CASGEQRAYEQYF. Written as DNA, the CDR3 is TGTGCCAGCGGGGAACAGAGGGCCTACGAGCAGTACTTC.

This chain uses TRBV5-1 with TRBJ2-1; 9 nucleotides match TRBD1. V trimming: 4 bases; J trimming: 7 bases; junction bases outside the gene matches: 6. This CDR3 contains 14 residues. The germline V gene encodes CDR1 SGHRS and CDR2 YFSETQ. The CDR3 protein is CASSTRTGENEQFF. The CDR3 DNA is TGCGCCAGCAGCACTCGGACAGGGGAGAATGAGCAGTTCTTC.

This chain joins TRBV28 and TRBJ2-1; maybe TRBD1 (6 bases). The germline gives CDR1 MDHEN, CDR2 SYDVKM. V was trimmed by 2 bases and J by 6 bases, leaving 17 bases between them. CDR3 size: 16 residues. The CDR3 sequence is CASSLKTGLLLNEQFF. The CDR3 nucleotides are TGTGCCAGCAGTTTAAAAACAGGGCTACTACTCAATGAGCAGTTCTTC. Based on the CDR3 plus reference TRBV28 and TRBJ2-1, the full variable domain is DVKVTQSSRYLVKRTGEKVFLECVQDMDHENMFWYRQDPGLGLRLIYFSYDVKMKEKGDIPEGYSVSREKKERFSLILESASTNQTSMYLCASSLKTGLLLNEQFFGPGTRLTVL.

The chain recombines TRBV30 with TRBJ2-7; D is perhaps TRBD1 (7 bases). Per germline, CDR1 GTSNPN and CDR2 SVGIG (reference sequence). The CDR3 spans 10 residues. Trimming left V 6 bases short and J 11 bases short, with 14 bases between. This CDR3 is CACQGGEKYF. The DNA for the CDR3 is TGTGCCTGCCAGGGGGGCGAAAAGTACTTC. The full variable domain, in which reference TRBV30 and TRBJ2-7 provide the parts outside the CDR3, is SQTIHQWPATLVQPVGSPLSLECTVEGTSNPNLYWYRQAAGRGLQLLFYSVGIGQISSEVPQNLSASRPQDRQFILSSKKLLLSDSGFYLCACQGGEKYFGPGTRLTVT.

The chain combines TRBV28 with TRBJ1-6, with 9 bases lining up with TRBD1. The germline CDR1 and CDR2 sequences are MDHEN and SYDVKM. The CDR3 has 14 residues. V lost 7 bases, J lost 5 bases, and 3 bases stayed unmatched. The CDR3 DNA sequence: TGTGCCAGCACAGGGACAGGGAATAATTCACCCCTCCACTTT. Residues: CASTGTGNNSPLHF.

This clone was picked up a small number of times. The CDR3 loop reads CASSETGSHSEAFF. CDR3 nucleotides: TGTGCCAGCAGTGAGACAGGGAGTCATTCTGAAGCTTTCTTT. V gene TRBV25-1 combines with J gene TRBJ1-1; 7 bases match TRBD1. Germline CDR1 and CDR2: MGHDK and SYGVNS. This CDR3 comprises 14 residues. Germline trimming cut 3 bases from V and 6 bases from J; bases unmatched to any gene: 7.

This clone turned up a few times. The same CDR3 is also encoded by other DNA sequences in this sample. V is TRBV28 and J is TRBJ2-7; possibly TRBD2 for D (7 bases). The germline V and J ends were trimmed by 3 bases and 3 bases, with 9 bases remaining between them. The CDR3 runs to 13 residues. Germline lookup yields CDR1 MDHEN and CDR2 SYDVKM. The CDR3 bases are TGTGCCAGCAGTTTCGGGGGGCACTACGAGCAGTACTTC. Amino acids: CASSFGGHYEQYF.

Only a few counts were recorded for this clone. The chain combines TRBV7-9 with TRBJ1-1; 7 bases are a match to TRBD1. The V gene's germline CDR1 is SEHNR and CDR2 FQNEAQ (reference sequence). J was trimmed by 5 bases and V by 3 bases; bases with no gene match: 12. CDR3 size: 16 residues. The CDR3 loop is CASSLGNRGQETEAFF. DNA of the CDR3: TGTGCCAGCAGCTTGGGTAACAGGGGCCAAGAAACTGAAGCTTTCTTT.

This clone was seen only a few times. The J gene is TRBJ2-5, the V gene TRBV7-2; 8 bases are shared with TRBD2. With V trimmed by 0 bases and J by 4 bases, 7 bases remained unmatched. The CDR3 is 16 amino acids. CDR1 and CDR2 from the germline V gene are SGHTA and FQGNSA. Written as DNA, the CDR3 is TGTGCCAGCAGCTTAGCGGTAGGACTAGCAGGAGAGACCCAGTACTTC. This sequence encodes CASSLAVGLAGETQYF.

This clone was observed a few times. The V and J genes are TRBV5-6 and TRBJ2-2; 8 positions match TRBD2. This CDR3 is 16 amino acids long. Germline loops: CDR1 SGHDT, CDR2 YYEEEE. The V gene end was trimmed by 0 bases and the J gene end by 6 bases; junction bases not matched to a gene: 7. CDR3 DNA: TGTGCCAGCAGCTTGGGGGGAGCGGGAGTGGCCGGGGAGCTGTTTTTT. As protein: CASSLGGAGVAGELFF.

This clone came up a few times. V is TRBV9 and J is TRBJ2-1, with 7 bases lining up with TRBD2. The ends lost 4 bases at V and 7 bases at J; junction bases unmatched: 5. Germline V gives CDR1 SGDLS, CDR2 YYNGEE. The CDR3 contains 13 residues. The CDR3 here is CASSPRAGNEQFF. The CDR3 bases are TGTGCCAGCAGCCCACGAGCGGGGAATGAGCAGTTCTTC.

The CDR3, as DNA: TGCAGCGCCGTTCCCGTAAACACTGAAGCTTTCTTT. It encodes CSAVPVNTEAFF. The genes are TRBV29-1 and TRBJ1-1; D uncertain. This CDR3 comprises 12 residues. Trimming took 7 bases from V and 2 from J, leaving 11 bases between them. Germline V gene data show CDR1 as SQVTM and CDR2 as ANQGSEA.

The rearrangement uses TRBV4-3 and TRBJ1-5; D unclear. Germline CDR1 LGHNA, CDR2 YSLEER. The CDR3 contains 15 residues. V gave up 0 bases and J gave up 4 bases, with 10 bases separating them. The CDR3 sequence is CASSQEVGRNQPQHF. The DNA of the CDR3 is TGCGCCAGCAGCCAAGAGGTCGGCAGGAATCAGCCCCAGCATTTT.

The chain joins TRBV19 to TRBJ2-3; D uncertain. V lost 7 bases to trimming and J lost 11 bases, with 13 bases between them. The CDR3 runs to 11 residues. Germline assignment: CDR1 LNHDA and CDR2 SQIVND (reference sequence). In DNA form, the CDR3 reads TGTGCCAGTAAAGGCGGAGTTCGGCAGTATTTT. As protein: CASKGGVRQYF.

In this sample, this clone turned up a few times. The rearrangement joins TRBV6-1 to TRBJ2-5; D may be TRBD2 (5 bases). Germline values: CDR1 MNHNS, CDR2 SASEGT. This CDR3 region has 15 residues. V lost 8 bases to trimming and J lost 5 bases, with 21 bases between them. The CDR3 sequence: CASEGRGGGWETQYF. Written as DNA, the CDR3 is TGTGCCAGCGAAGGACGGGGTGGCGGGTGGGAGACCCAGTACTTC.

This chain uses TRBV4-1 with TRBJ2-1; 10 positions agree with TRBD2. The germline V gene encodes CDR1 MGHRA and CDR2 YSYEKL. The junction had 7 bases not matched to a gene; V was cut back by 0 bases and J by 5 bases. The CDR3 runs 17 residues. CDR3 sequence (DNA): TGCGCCAGCAGCCAAGACTCCGGGACTAGCGAAGACAATGAGCAGTTCTTC. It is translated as CASSQDSGTSEDNEQFF.